The source of this TCR beta chain is a study of CD8+CD57+ T cells in acquired aplastic anemia. Background on the study: Sorted cells (CD4+ and CD8+) yielded DNA amounts that averaged roughly 3.2 ug. General study results and limits: Controls and patients did not differ significantly in CD8+ Simpson's diversity.

Remarks on this clonotype: Its antigen is undetermined.

According to the study, genomic DNA was the template for TCR beta VDJ and CDR3 profiling. TCRdb reprocessed the reads via MiXCR and lists one record per CDR3 protein. The sample shows roughly 80,000 distinct CDR3 sequences, around 70% of them seen only once. Patients sequenced had flow cytometry evidence of CD8+CD57+ cell expansion. Among the patients, none had received any therapy at the time of blood sampling. Sequencing was carried out using sorted CD4+, CD8+, or CD8+CD57+ T cells (not recorded which) from PBMCs. The TCR sequence derives from a human donor with aplastic anemia.

The CDR3 region is CASSLSDTGELFF. CDR3 DNA sequence: TGTGCCAGCAGCTTATCAGATACCGGGGAGCTGTTTTTT. This rearrangement joins TRBV7-3 to TRBJ2-2; D not certain. Germline CDR1 reads SGHTA; CDR2 reads FQGTGA. The germline V and J ends were trimmed by 2 bases and 5 bases, with 6 bases remaining between them. CDR3 length equals 13 residues. The full variable domain, in which reference TRBV7-3 and TRBJ2-2 provide the parts outside the CDR3, is GAGVSQTPSNKVTEKGKYVELRCDPISGHTALYWYRQSLGQGPEFLIYFQGTGAADDSGLPNDRFFAVRPEGSVSTLKIQRTERGDSAVYLCASSLSDTGELFFGEGSRLTVL.